Listed here are 7 T cell receptor beta chains from one sample, sequenced in a study of T cells after yellow fever vaccination. MiXCR was run by TCRdb on the 5' RACE reads, yielding one entry per CDR3 protein. This sample has more than 90,000 distinct CDR3 sequences; roughly 7.2% occur once, and the top ten carry roughly 3%. The sequenced sample was CD4+ T cells sorted from PBMCs, obtained more than 35 days after the first yellow fever vaccination. Source of these receptors: a man between 18 and 35 years old who received the YFV17D yellow fever vaccine.

This clonotype was seen many times. V gene TRBV6-2 or TRBV6-3 combines with J gene TRBJ2-3; D is undetermined. V was clipped by 2 bases and J by 4 bases, with 10 bases between them. The CDR3 is 14 residues long. Germline V gives CDR1 MNHEY, CDR2 SVGEGT. The CDR3 loop is CASSYPPEADTQYF. The DNA for the CDR3 is TGTGCCAGCAGTTACCCGCCCGAGGCAGATACGCAGTATTTT.

The rearrangement links TRBV7-3 to TRBJ2-6, with D possibly TRBD2 on 5 matching bases. The CDR3 is 17 residues long. Germline CDR1 and CDR2: SGHTA and FQGTGA. V was trimmed by 5 bases and J by 2 bases, leaving 16 bases between them. In nucleotides, the CDR3 is TGTGCCAGCAGCGTGAACGGCGCGGGCACTGGGGCCAACGTCCTGACTTTC. It codes for CASSVNGAGTGANVLTF. Looking up the rest from reference TRBV7-3 and TRBJ2-6 gives the full variable domain: GAGVSQTPSNKVTEKGKYVELRCDPISGHTALYWYRQSLGQGPEFLIYFQGTGAADDSGLPNDRFFAVRPEGSVSTLKIQRTERGDSAVYLCASSVNGAGTGANVLTFGAGSRLTVL.

This clonotype was found many times. The chain links TRBV10-3 to TRBJ2-3; the match to TRBD2 covers 7 bases. The germline V gene encodes CDR1 ENHRY and CDR2 SYGVKD. CDR3 length: 16 residues. With V trimmed by 0 bases and J by 2 bases, 5 bases remained unmatched. CDR3: CAISESTSVATDTQYF. In nucleotides, the CDR3 is TGTGCCATCAGTGAGTCTACTAGCGTGGCCACAGATACGCAGTATTTT.

This clonotype was detected many times. The J gene is TRBJ2-5, the V gene TRBV10-3; TRBD1 agrees at 8 bases. The V and J ends lost 6 bases and 4 bases, in that order; junction bases with no gene match: 1. Germline CDR1 reads ENHRY; CDR2 reads SYGVKD. This CDR3 spans 12 amino acids. The CDR3 sequence: CAIRGTGETQYF. In DNA form, the CDR3 reads TGTGCCATCAGGGGGACAGGAGAGACCCAGTACTTC.

The chain joins TRBV11-2 to TRBJ2-5, with unresolved D. Trimming removed 7 bases from V and 5 bases from J, with 14 bases in between. CDR3 length equals 13 residues. CDR1 and CDR2 (germline): SGHAT, FQNNGV. CDR3 amino acids: CASTSSWRETQYF. CDR3 DNA sequence: TGTGCCAGCACGTCGTCGTGGCGGGAGACCCAGTACTTC.

For this clonotype: Possible read error: a much larger clone is one base away. CDR3 amino acids: CASSLAAGTNTEAFF. The CDR3 DNA reads as TGCGCCAGCAGCTTGGCCGCAGGGACAAACACTGAAGCTTTCTTT. This rearrangement joins TRBV5-1 to TRBJ1-1; D is possibly TRBD1 (6 bases). Germline lookup yields CDR1 SGHRS and CDR2 YFSETQ. The CDR3 has 15 amino acids. V was clipped by 0 bases and J by 2 bases, with 11 bases between them.

This clonotype came up many times. The J gene is TRBJ2-1, the V gene TRBV5-1; TRBD2 is a possible D gene (7 bases). The CDR3 has 15 residues. Trimming took 4 bases from V and 9 from J, leaving 20 bases between them. The germline V gene has CDR1 SGHRS and CDR2 YFSETQ. Written as DNA, the CDR3 is TGCGCCAGCAGCCCCGGACAGTGGGGGGGTGGTGAGCAGTTCTTC. Its protein product is CASSPGQWGGGEQFF.